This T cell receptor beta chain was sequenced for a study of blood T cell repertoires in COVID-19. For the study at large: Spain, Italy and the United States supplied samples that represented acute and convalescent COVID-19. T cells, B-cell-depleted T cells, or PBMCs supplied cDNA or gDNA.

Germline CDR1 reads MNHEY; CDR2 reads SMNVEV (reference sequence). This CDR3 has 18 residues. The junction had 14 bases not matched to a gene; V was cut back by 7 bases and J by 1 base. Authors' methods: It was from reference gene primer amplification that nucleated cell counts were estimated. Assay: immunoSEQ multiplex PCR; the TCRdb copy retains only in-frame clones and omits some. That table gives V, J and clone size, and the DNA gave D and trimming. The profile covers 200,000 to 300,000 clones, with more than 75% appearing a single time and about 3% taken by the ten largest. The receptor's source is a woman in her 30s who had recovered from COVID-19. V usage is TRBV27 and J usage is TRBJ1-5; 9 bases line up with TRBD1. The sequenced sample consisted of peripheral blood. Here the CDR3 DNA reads TGTGCCAGCAATCCCACCGGGACAGGGTCTGGGAGCAATCAGCCCCAGCATTTT. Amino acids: CASNPTGTGSGSNQPQHF.